The 15 T cell receptor beta chains given below trace back to one sample, sequenced in a study of T cells in Graves' hyperthyroidism and ophthalmopathy. RNA transcripts served as the template for amplifying TCR beta CDR3 regions. In the first-round RT-PCR of the TCR CDR3, the HTBI primer set was used. TCRdb re-called the multiplex PCR reads with MiXCR, one entry per CDR3 protein. The sample has approximately 640,000 distinct CDR3 sequences; 17% are singletons. The specimen sequenced was blood. These TCRs come from a man aged 45-60 years with Graves' hyperthyroidism.

This chain joins TRBV12-3 or TRBV12-4 and TRBJ1-2, with unresolved D. The V gene lost 6 bases and the J gene lost 4 bases, with 12 bases spanning the gap. This CDR3 is built from 13 residues. The DNA of the CDR3 is TGTGCCAGCAGCAATCGGGTCTCCTATGGCTACACCTTC. It is translated as CASSNRVSYGYTF.

This clonotype was counted only a few times. V and J are TRBV7-9 and TRBJ2-3; 7 nucleotides align to TRBD1. Germline CDR1 and CDR2: SEHNR and FQNEAQ (reference sequence). V lost 3 bases to trimming and J lost 4 bases; unmatched junction nucleotides: 10. This CDR3 is 16 amino acids long. For the CDR3, the DNA is TGTGCCAGCAGCTTCAAAACCTACAGGGGTCCAGATACGCAGTATTTT. Its translation: CASSFKTYRGPDTQYF.

This clonotype was seen many times. The genes are TRBV2 and TRBJ1-5, with D perhaps TRBD1 (6 bases). The V and J ends lost 4 bases and 1 base respectively, with 14 bases between them. CDR1 and CDR2 (germline): SNHLY, FYNNEI. The CDR3 totals 16 residues. The CDR3 loop is CASSGDKTGSNQPQHF. The CDR3 bases are TGTGCCAGCAGTGGGGACAAGACGGGAAGCAATCAGCCCCAGCATTTT.

In its sample, this clonotype was seen a few times. The rearrangement links TRBV10-3 to TRBJ2-7; 9 nucleotides align to TRBD2. The CDR3 length is 15 residues. The V segment lost 3 bases and the J segment 2 bases; nucleotides outside the gene matches: 5. Germline V CDR1 and CDR2: ENHRY, SYGVKD. DNA for the CDR3: TGTGCCATCAGTGAACGGACTAGCGAACCCTACGAGCAGTACTTC. Amino acid sequence: CAISERTSEPYEQYF.

Worth noting for this clonotype: A much bigger clone sits one base away, suggesting this may be a read error. V and J are TRBV5-6 and TRBJ1-4; D gene unclear. This CDR3 comprises 11 residues. Germline V gene sequence: CDR1 SGHDT, CDR2 YYEEEE. The CDR3 loop is CASSSDEKMFF. DNA of the CDR3: TGTGCCAGCAGCTCGGATGAAAAAATGTTTTTT.

The CDR3 region has the DNA TGTGCCAGCAGTTCTAACGTCTACTACGAGCAGTACTTC. Translated: CASSSNVYYEQYF. The J gene is TRBJ2-7, the V gene TRBV12-3 or TRBV12-4; D is undetermined. The CDR3 is made up of 13 amino acids. The germline V and J ends were trimmed by 4 bases and 3 bases, with 10 bases remaining between them.

This clonotype has just a few counts. The chain carries TRBV4-3 and TRBJ2-2, with 10 bases that match TRBD2. CDR1 and CDR2 (germline): LGHNA, YSLEER. V shed 5 bases and J 4 bases; nucleotides not matched to a gene: 10. The length of the CDR3 is 17 residues. CDR3 region: CASSGNVGLASTGELFF. CDR3 sequence (DNA): TGCGCCAGCAGCGGCAACGTGGGACTAGCGTCCACCGGGGAGCTGTTTTTT.

This clonotype has ten or more counts. This rearrangement joins TRBV27 to TRBJ2-1; D is unresolved. The CDR3 loop spans 13 amino acids. Per germline, CDR1 MNHEY and CDR2 SMNVEV (reference sequence). V was pared by 2 bases and J by 5 bases, with 7 bases between. The CDR3 loop reads CASSLRQDNEQFF. The CDR3 region has the DNA TGTGCCAGCAGTTTAAGGCAGGACAATGAGCAGTTCTTC.

This chain joins TRBV19 and TRBJ2-7, with 9 bases lining up with TRBD1. The CDR3 totals 13 residues. The V gene's germline CDR1 is LNHDA and CDR2 SQIVND (reference sequence). V lost 9 bases to trimming and J lost 5 bases; unmatched junction nucleotides: 8. The CDR3 nucleotides read TGTGCCAGCCGGGACAGGGAGGTCGACGAGCAGTACTTC. Protein: CASRDREVDEQYF.

In this sample, this clonotype turned up a few times. The junction does not match germline at one end; this may be a read error. The chain combines TRBV18 with TRBJ2-1, with TRBD2 matching 8 bases. This CDR3 comprises 17 residues. CDR1 and CDR2 (germline): KGHSH, LQKENI. The CDR3 protein is CASSPPLAGGVNNEQVF. The CDR3 DNA is TGTGCCAGCTCACCACCACTCGCGGGAGGTGTAAACAATGAGCAGGTCTTC.

This clonotype was seen at least ten times. The genes are TRBV5-1 and TRBJ2-1, with a tentative D call TRBD2 (6 bases). V was pared by 0 bases and J by 10 bases, with 8 bases between. The CDR3 loop spans 12 amino acids. The germline V gene has CDR1 SGHRS and CDR2 YFSETQ. The CDR3: CASSLEGGEQFF. CDR3 sequence (DNA): TGCGCCAGCAGCTTGGAGGGAGGCGAGCAGTTCTTC.

This clonotype was recorded many times. The chain has TRBV6-2 or TRBV6-3 and TRBJ2-7, with 8 bases that match TRBD1. CDR3 length equals 15 residues. Germline lookup yields CDR1 MNHEY and CDR2 SVGEGT. Losses at the gene ends were 5 bases for V and 1 base for J; bases not matched to a gene: 7. In DNA, the CDR3 is TGTGCCAGCAGTCCCGGACAGGGTGCGTCCTACGAGCAGTACTTC. This sequence encodes CASSPGQGASYEQYF.

As for this clonotype: Sequence at one end of the junction differs from germline and may be a read error. The rearrangement links TRBV20-1 to TRBJ1-5; no clear D. The CDR3 is 14 amino acids. Looked up from germline, CDR1 is DFQATT and CDR2 is SNEGSKA (reference sequence). This CDR3 reads CSARAGMGNQPQHF. The CDR3 bases are TGCAGTGCCAGAGCAGGAATGGGCAATCAGCCCCAGCATTTT.

The gene calls are TRBV28 and TRBJ2-1; 7 bases map to TRBD2. CDR3 length: 11 amino acids. Germline CDR1 is MDHEN and CDR2 is SYDVKM. V shed 6 bases, J shed 13 bases, and the junction held 6 bases outside the gene matches. The CDR3 DNA reads TGTGCCAGCAGCTGGAGCGGGGAACAGTTCTTC. Amino acid sequence: CASSWSGEQFF.

The chain combines TRBV10-1 with TRBJ2-7, with 10 positions matching TRBD2. This CDR3 spans 15 amino acids. Germline CDR1 WNHNN, CDR2 SYGVQD (reference sequence). V was clipped by 4 bases and J by 6 bases; unmatched bases: 9. The DNA for the CDR3 is TGCGCCAGCAGTGGGGGAGCGGGAGGGCCGGGCGAGCAGTACTTC. Translated, it gives CASSGGAGGPGEQYF.